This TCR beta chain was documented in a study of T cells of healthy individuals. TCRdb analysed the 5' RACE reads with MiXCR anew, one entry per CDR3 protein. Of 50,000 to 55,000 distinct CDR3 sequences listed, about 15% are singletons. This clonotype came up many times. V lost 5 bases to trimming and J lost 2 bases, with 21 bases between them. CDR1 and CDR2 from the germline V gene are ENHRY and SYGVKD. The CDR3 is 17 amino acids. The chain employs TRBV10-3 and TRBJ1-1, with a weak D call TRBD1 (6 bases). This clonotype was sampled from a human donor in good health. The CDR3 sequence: CAISSTSGTQINTEAFF. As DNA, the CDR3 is TGTGCCATCAGTTCTACTTCGGGGACACAGATTAACACTGAAGCTTTCTTT.